A single sample gave rise to the 26 T cell receptor beta chains below, sequenced in a study of CD8+CD57+ T cells in acquired aplastic anemia. The use of genomic DNA as template underpinned the TCR beta VDJ and CDR3 profiling. TCRdb passed the reads through MiXCR, listing each CDR3 protein once. The sample has around 180,000 distinct CDR3 sequences, around 50% seen once. The patients chosen for sequencing had shown expansion of CD8+CD57+ cells (detected by flow cytometry). Sequences were obtained from sorted CD4+, CD8+, or CD8+CD57+ T cells (not recorded which) from PBMCs. These receptor sequences come from a human donor with aplastic anemia.

This clonotype has a handful of counts. This clone may be a read error of a much larger clone one base away. CDR3 residues: CASSVGGAGEQFF. The CDR3 DNA reads TGTGCCAGCAGCGTAGGGGGGGCGGGTGAGCAGTTCTTC. The chain is built from TRBV9 and TRBJ2-1; D tentatively reads TRBD1 or TRBD2 (6 bases each). The germline CDR1 and CDR2 sequences are SGDLS and YYNGEE. Trimming took off 0 bases at V and 9 bases at J, with 10 bases between the two ends. This CDR3 is built from 13 residues.

This clonotype has a handful of counts. The genes are TRBV15 and TRBJ2-7, with D perhaps matching TRBD1 (6 bases). There are 14 residues in the CDR3. The germline gives CDR1 LNHNV, CDR2 YYDKDF (reference sequence). Trimming removed 0 bases at V and 1 base at J, with 7 bases between. CDR3 loop: CATSRETGSYEQYF. The CDR3 bases are TGTGCCACCAGCAGAGAGACAGGTTCCTACGAGCAGTACTTC.

This clonotype has at least ten counts. The V gene is TRBV19, the J gene TRBJ1-3; 7 nucleotides align to TRBD1. The CDR3 loop spans 14 amino acids. Looked up from germline, CDR1 is LNHDA and CDR2 is SQIVND (reference sequence). Trimming removed 7 bases from V and 4 bases from J; junction bases left unmatched: 7. CDR3 coding DNA: TGTGCCAGTAATGACCCGGGACAGGGAAACACCATATATTTT. It codes for CASNDPGQGNTIYF.

Worth noting for this clonotype: One junction end does not reproduce the germline sequence, and a read error may be involved. The gene calls are TRBV10-2 and TRBJ1-2; D remains ambiguous. The CDR3 runs to 11 residues. Germline CDR1 WSHSY, CDR2 SAAADI. The CDR3 DNA sequence: TGCGCCAGCGGTGATGGACTGGGCTACACCTTC. This gives the protein CASGDGLGYTF.

The rearrangement links TRBV2 to TRBJ2-3, with 7 positions matching TRBD2. The V gene end was trimmed by 8 bases and the J gene end by 6 bases; junction bases not matched to a gene: 5. The length of the CDR3 is 12 residues. Looked up from germline, CDR1 is SNHLY and CDR2 is FYNNEI. CDR3 coding DNA: TGTGCCAGCTGGGCGGGAGTGGATACGCAGTATTTT. Its protein product is CASWAGVDTQYF. Full variable domain (remainder filled in from reference TRBV2 and TRBJ2-3): EPEVTQTPSHQVTQMGQEVILRCVPISNHLYFYWYRQILGQKVEFLVSFYNNEISEKSEIFDDQFSVERPDGSNFTLKIRSTKLEDSAMYFCASWAGVDTQYFGPGTRLTVL.

This chain joins TRBV15 and TRBJ1-5; D gene uncertain. The CDR3 is 16 amino acids. The V and J ends lost 5 bases and 6 bases respectively, with 20 bases between them. Germline assignment: CDR1 LNHNV and CDR2 YYDKDF (reference sequence). The DNA of the CDR3 is TGTGCCACCAGCGGTCTCGGTACCGGGAAGGGTCAGCCCCAGCATTTT. As protein: CATSGLGTGKGQPQHF.

The chain couples TRBV5-1 to TRBJ2-7, with 9 positions matching TRBD1. Trimming at V came to 6 bases and at J to 2 bases, leaving 9 bases not matched to a gene. Germline assignment: CDR1 SGHRS and CDR2 YFSETQ. There are 15 residues in the CDR3. CDR3 bases: TGCGCCAGCACAGACCCCGGGACAGGGACCTACGAGCAGTACTTC. It codes for CASTDPGTGTYEQYF.

V usage is TRBV15 and J usage is TRBJ2-7, with D possibly TRBD2 on 5 matching bases. V was trimmed by 1 base and J by 7 bases, leaving 14 bases between them. The length of the CDR3 is 14 residues. Looked up from germline, CDR1 is LNHNV and CDR2 is YYDKDF (reference sequence). Written as DNA, the CDR3 is TGTGCCACCAGCAGAGGAGGGAGTCGGGGAGAGCAGTACTTC. Residues: CATSRGGSRGEQYF.

This clonotype was observed a few times. A read error may explain this, as a much larger clone is one base away. J is TRBJ2-3 and V is TRBV2; TRBD1 or TRBD2 may be the D gene (5 bases each). Germline V gene lookup returns CDR1 SNHLY and CDR2 FYNNEI. The CDR3 spans 15 residues. The CDR3 here is CASSEPGPKTGTQYF. The DNA of the CDR3 is TGTGCCAGCAGTGAACCGGGACCAAAAACAGGTACGCAGTATTTT.

The chain employs TRBV27 and TRBJ1-6; D is perhaps TRBD1 (6 bases). This CDR3 has 17 residues. With 2 bases removed from V and 0 bases from J, the gap between germline ends came to 11 bases. Germline values: CDR1 MNHEY, CDR2 SMNVEV (reference sequence). For the CDR3, the DNA is TGTGCCAGCAGTTTAGGACAGTCTTTCTCCTATAATTCACCCCTCCACTTT. This codes for CASSLGQSFSYNSPLHF.

V is TRBV25-1 and J is TRBJ2-3; no clear D. CDR3 length: 12 residues. Trimming removed 0 bases from V and 4 bases from J, with 2 bases in between. Per germline, CDR1 MGHDK and CDR2 SYGVNS. The CDR3 sequence: CASSEYPDTQYF. CDR3 DNA sequence: TGTGCCAGCAGTGAATATCCAGATACGCAGTATTTT.

The chain uses TRBV2 and TRBJ2-7; 9 bases map to TRBD1. Germline V gene sequence: CDR1 SNHLY, CDR2 FYNNEI. This CDR3 is 15 amino acids long. The J segment lost 1 base and the V segment lost 5 bases, leaving 6 bases of the junction unmatched. CDR3 in amino acids: CASSTTGGASYEQYF. The DNA of the CDR3 is TGTGCCAGCAGTACTACAGGGGGCGCGTCCTACGAGCAGTACTTC.

The chain recombines TRBV7-9 with TRBJ2-2; 14 positions agree with TRBD2. Germline-derived CDR1 and CDR2 are SEHNR and FQNEAQ (reference sequence). The CDR3 sequence is 15 residues long. V gave up 5 bases and J gave up 5 bases; unmatched junction bases: 1. This CDR3 reads CASSGTSGGTGELFF. CDR3 coding DNA: TGTGCCAGCAGCGGGACTAGCGGGGGAACCGGGGAGCTGTTTTTT.

This clonotype has more than one count but fewer than ten. This chain uses TRBV29-1 with TRBJ1-2; D not certain. The CDR3 length is 11 residues. The V end was cut by 5 bases, the J end by 8 bases, with 12 bases between. Looked up from germline, CDR1 is SQVTM and CDR2 is ANQGSEA. The CDR3 spells CSVRPTDGYTF. Written as DNA, the CDR3 is TGCAGCGTTCGGCCTACGGACGGCTACACCTTC.

This clonotype was observed at least ten times. The rearrangement joins TRBV7-9 to TRBJ2-3, with 11 bases lining up with TRBD2. J gave up 2 bases and V 5 bases, and 6 bases lay outside the gene matches. The CDR3 has 16 amino acids. Looked up from germline, CDR1 is SEHNR and CDR2 is FQNEAQ (reference sequence). In DNA, the CDR3 is TGTGCCAGCAGCCCCTCACTAGCGGGAGTCACAGATACGCAGTATTTT. This gives the protein CASSPSLAGVTDTQYF. Complete variable domain (other parts from reference TRBV7-9 and TRBJ2-3): DTGVSQNPRHKITKRGQNVTFRCDPISEHNRLYWYRQTLGQGPEFLTYFQNEAQLEKSRLLSDRFSAERPKGSFSTLEIQRTEQGDSAMYLCASSPSLAGVTDTQYFGPGTRLTVL.

This clonotype came up many times. The chain is built from TRBV5-4 and TRBJ2-7; maybe TRBD1 (6 bases). Trimming pared 8 bases from V and 2 bases from J, leaving 23 bases between. The germline V gene has CDR1 SGHNT and CDR2 YYREEE (reference sequence). The CDR3 sequence is 16 residues long. The CDR3 region has the DNA TGTGCCAGTCGTGACAGGCTAGGACCAAAACCCTACGAGCAGTACTTC. It encodes CASRDRLGPKPYEQYF.

Only one count was recorded for this clonotype. The genes are TRBV2 and TRBJ1-6; 7 bases map to TRBD1. The CDR3 contains 14 residues. Germline V gene sequence: CDR1 SNHLY, CDR2 FYNNEI. Trimming removed 5 bases from V and 10 bases from J; junction bases left unmatched: 8. The CDR3 protein is CASSQRQGESPLHF. Here the CDR3 DNA reads TGTGCCAGCAGTCAACGACAGGGCGAATCACCCCTCCACTTT.

The rearrangement uses TRBV10-3 and TRBJ2-3; D might be TRBD2 (5 bases). Between the trimmed V and J ends, which lost 7 bases and 2 bases, there was a span of 10 bases. This CDR3 is 13 amino acids long. Germline CDR1 ENHRY, CDR2 SYGVKD. CDR3 amino acids: CAITGKVTDTQYF. CDR3 nucleotide sequence: TGTGCCATCACGGGGAAAGTCACAGATACGCAGTATTTT.

This clonotype is hyperexpanded within its sample. The chain uses TRBV2 and TRBJ2-7, with 7 bases aligning to TRBD1. Germline values: CDR1 SNHLY, CDR2 FYNNEI. V was pared by 7 bases and J by 7 bases, with 13 bases of the junction left unmatched. This CDR3 comprises 14 residues. The CDR3 DNA is TGTGCCAGCACAAGGGACAGTGGTTTGGGGGAGCAGTACTTC. Translation gives CASTRDSGLGEQYF.

With respect to this clonotype: A much larger clonotype is one base distant, so this may be a read error. This sequence joins TRBV7-2 and TRBJ1-4, with 7 bases that match TRBD1. CDR1 and CDR2 from the germline V gene are SGHTA and FQGNSA. The CDR3 covers 15 residues. The CDR3 loop is CAGSPRTGSNEKLFF. CDR3 bases: TGTGCCGGCAGCCCCCGGACAGGTTCTAATGAAAAACTGTTTTTT.

There are a few counts of this clonotype. The rearrangement joins TRBV6-1 to TRBJ2-2, with 10 bases that match TRBD2. This CDR3 comprises 21 residues. From germline, CDR1 is MNHNS and CDR2 SASEGT. J was trimmed by 0 bases and V by 2 bases; bases with no gene match: 15. The CDR3 DNA follows: TGTGCCAGCAGTGAAATCGGGACTAGCGCGGCTCTCTTCGCGAACACCGGGGAGCTGTTTTTT. Translated: CASSEIGTSAALFANTGELFF.

This clonotype was seen many times. This chain joins TRBV5-1 and TRBJ2-3; 11 bases match TRBD2. J was trimmed by 4 bases and V by 4 bases; bases with no gene match: 5. This CDR3 region has 15 residues. Looked up from germline, CDR1 is SGHRS and CDR2 is YFSETQ. CDR3 bases: TGCGCCAGCAGCGCCTCTAGCGGGGGGCCAGATACGCAGTATTTT. This sequence encodes CASSASSGGPDTQYF. The full variable domain, completed using reference TRBV5-1 and TRBJ2-3, is KAGVTQTPRYLIKTRGQQVTLSCSPISGHRSVSWYQQTPGQGLQFLFEYFSETQRNKGNFPGRFSGRQFSNSRSEMNVSTLELGDSALYLCASSASSGGPDTQYFGPGTRLTVL.

The genes are TRBV20-1 and TRBJ2-5; maybe TRBD2 (7 bases). The DNA end lines up better with TRBJ2-1; the J call may be wrong. This CDR3 is 15 amino acids long. From germline, CDR1 is DFQATT and CDR2 SNEGSKA (reference sequence). CDR3 amino acids: CSASKRGGGDNEQFF. CDR3 nucleotides: TGCAGTGCTAGTAAGAGGGGGGGCGGGGACAATGAGCAGTTCTTC.

This clonotype has just a few counts. The chain recombines TRBV3-1 with TRBJ2-3; 11 bases map to TRBD2. There are 15 residues in the CDR3. CDR1 is LGHDT and CDR2 is YNNKEL in the germline V gene (reference sequence). The V and J ends lost 4 bases and 4 bases, in that order; junction bases with no gene match: 4. Here the CDR3 reads CASSRLSGGADTQYF. As DNA, the CDR3 is TGTGCCAGCAGCCGCCTTAGCGGGGGGGCAGATACGCAGTATTTT.

The table lists this clonotype with many counts. The gene calls are TRBV19 and TRBJ1-2; 7 bases are a match to TRBD1. V trimming: 4 bases; J trimming: 3 bases; junction bases outside the gene matches: 8. CDR1 and CDR2 (germline): LNHDA, SQIVND (reference sequence). This CDR3 contains 15 residues. The CDR3 spells CASSRPRQGDYGYTF. CDR3 bases: TGTGCCAGTAGTAGACCCCGCCAGGGGGACTATGGCTACACCTTC.

The chain joins TRBV19 to TRBJ1-1; 8 nucleotides match TRBD1. Germline CDR1 is LNHDA and CDR2 is SQIVND (reference sequence). CDR3 size: 14 residues. Trimming cost V 4 bases and J 4 bases; bases outside gene matches: 5. CDR3 nucleotide sequence: TGTGCCAGTAGTAGACAGGGGAGAGTCACTGAAGCTTTCTTT. This codes for CASSRQGRVTEAFF.